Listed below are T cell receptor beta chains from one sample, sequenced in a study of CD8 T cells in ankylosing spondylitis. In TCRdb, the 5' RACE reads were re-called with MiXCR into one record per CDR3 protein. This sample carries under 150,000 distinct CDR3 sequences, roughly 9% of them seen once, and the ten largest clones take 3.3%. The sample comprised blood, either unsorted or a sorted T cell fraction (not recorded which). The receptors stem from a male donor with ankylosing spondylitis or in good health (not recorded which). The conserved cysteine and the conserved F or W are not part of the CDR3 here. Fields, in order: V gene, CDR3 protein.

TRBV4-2 ASSQEVYAEIPHEQY
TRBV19 ASTPSIDGAGELF
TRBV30 AWSVHGGNQPQH
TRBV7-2 ASSLSGLNYNEQF
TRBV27 ASRLAPVAGELF
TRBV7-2 ASSTGQGYYGYT
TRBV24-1 ATSDSGTGGYNEQF
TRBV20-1 SATLRGHTDTQY
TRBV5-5 ASSFLVGWTEAF
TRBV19 ASSRGGGDTEAF
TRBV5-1 ASSGTQGLRHEQF
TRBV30 AWSVLGNTIY
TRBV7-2 ASSTGQGTKKVGELF
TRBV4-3 ASSQDPAPTSGSQNEQF
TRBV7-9 ASSLPLAAFREQY
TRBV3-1 ASSRSSRRLAGGNEQF
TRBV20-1 SARDPDSSYEQY
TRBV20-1 SAPPGRASSYNEQF
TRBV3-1 ASSQDYRRTYGYT
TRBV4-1 ASSQVIRTSTGELF
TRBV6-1 ASSEWASGRAVNEQF
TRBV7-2 ASSRPGQGNYNEQF
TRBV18 ASSPQGARSDTQY
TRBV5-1 ASSLSGQGAREQF